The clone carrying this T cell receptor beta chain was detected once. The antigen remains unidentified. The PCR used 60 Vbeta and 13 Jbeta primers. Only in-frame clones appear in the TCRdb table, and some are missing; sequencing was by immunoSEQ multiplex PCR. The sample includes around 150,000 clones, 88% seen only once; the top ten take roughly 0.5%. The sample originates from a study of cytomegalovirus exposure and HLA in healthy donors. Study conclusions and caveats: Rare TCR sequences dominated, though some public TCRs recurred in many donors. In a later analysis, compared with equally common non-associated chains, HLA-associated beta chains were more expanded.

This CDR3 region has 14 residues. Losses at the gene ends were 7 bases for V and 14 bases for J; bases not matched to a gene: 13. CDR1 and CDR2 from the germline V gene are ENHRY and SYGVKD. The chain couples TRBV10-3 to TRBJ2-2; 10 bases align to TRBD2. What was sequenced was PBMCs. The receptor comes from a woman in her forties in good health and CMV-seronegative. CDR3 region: CAITPGLAGEGLFF. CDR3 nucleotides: TGTGCCATCACCCCTGGGCTAGCGGGGGAGGGCCTGTTTTTT.